This T cell receptor beta chain was sequenced in a study of blood T cell repertoires in COVID-19. Across the study: Researchers got acute and convalescent COVID-19 samples from the United States, Italy and Spain. T cells, B-cell-depleted T cells, or PBMCs provided the cDNA or gDNA that served as material.

Authors' methods: Amplification from reference gene primers served as the basis for estimated nucleated cell counts. Using immunoSEQ multiplex PCR, the repertoire was profiled, and TCRdb retains in-frame clones only, with some absent. V and J calls and clone size are as listed in that table; D and trimming were resolved from the DNA. This repertoire shows over 200,000 clones, about 85% found once; its top ten account for roughly a sixth. This clone was seen a handful of times. This specimen includes other DNA sequences encoding the same CDR3. The CDR3 has 18 amino acids. Per germline, CDR1 SGHRS and CDR2 YFSETQ. The V end was cut by 1 base, the J end by 0 bases, with 17 bases between.

Sequenced input: PBMCs or T cells enriched from blood (not recorded which). The V gene is TRBV5-1, the J gene TRBJ1-5; maybe TRBD1 (5 bases). This TCR was recovered from a man aged 35 to 55 who had recovered from COVID-19. CDR3 coding DNA: TGCGCCAGCAGCTTGATAAACAGGCCCAGATATAGCAATCAGCCCCAGCATTTT. The encoded protein is CASSLINRPRYSNQPQHF.